This is a list of T cell receptor beta chains from one sample in a study of blood T cells in healthy people across ages. TCRdb redid the calling of the 5' RACE reads with MiXCR, one entry per CDR3 protein. The table has 1.6 million or so distinct CDR3 sequences, about 32% seen once. The sample consisted of blood. These receptors came from a woman in her 30s in good health. The CDR3 runs from the conserved cysteine through the conserved F or W. D genes are given only for firm matches. Size values are once, few and many counts, or a class for expanded clones, and some rows have none.

V	D	J	size	CDR3	DNA
TRBV13	.	TRBJ1-1	.	CASSSLGHMNTEAFF	TGTGCCAGCAGCTCCCTAGGACATATGAACACTGAAGCTTTCTTT
TRBV28	.	TRBJ2-7	few	CASTPVGRAPSYEQYF	TGTGCCAGCACCCCAGTTGGCAGGGCCCCTTCCTACGAGCAGTACTTC
TRBV12-3/TRBV12-4	TRBD1	TRBJ2-1	few	CAIRGHLYNEQFF	TGTGCCATCAGGGGGCATCTATACAATGAGCAGTTCTTC
TRBV4-1	TRBD1	TRBJ2-3	few	CASSQKGTAKTLTDTQYF	TGCGCCAGCAGCCAAAAAGGGACAGCAAAAACCCTCACAGATACGCAGTATTTT
TRBV7-8	.	TRBJ1-5	.	CASMGEGNQPQHF	TGTGCCAGCATGGGGGAGGGGAATCAGCCCCAGCATTTT
TRBV5-1	TRBD1	TRBJ1-6	.	CASSDGTGLYSPLHF	TGCGCCAGCAGCGACGGGACAGGGTTGTATTCACCCCTCCACTTT
TRBV24-1	.	TRBJ2-5	.	CATSTGLETQYF	TGTGCCACCAGTACAGGTCTGGAGACCCAGTACTTC
TRBV30	TRBD2	TRBJ2-1	few	CAWWTSGGTYNEQFF	TGTGCCTGGTGGACTAGCGGGGGTACCTACAATGAGCAGTTCTTC
TRBV3-1	.	TRBJ2-3	few	CASSQAQGKYSTDTQYF	TGTGCCAGCAGCCAAGCTCAGGGGAAATATAGCACAGATACGCAGTATTTT
TRBV6-1	TRBD1	TRBJ2-3	.	CASSRGPLGDTQYF	TGTGCCAGCAGTAGGGGGCCTTTGGGAGATACGCAGTATTTT
TRBV25-1	TRBD1	TRBJ1-4	.	CASSHRGLDEKLFF	TGTGCCAGCAGCCACAGGGGGCTGGATGAAAAACTGTTTTTT
TRBV29-1	.	TRBJ2-4	many	CSVAGGNIQYF	TGCAGCGTTGCGGGCGGAAACATTCAGTACTTC
TRBV27	.	TRBJ1-6	few	CASSPVEGRPPLHF	TGTGCCAGCAGTCCTGTCGAGGGGCGCCCACCCCTCCACTTT
TRBV20-1	.	TRBJ2-3	few	CSAAKTAYRTDTQYF	TGCAGTGCTGCAAAGACTGCTTATCGCACAGATACGCAGTATTTT
TRBV7-9	.	TRBJ2-3	.	CASSSNGGAQYF	TGTGCCAGCAGCTCGAATGGGGGAGCGCAGTATTTT
TRBV6-1	.	TRBJ1-5	.	CASSGLRGGYQHF	TGTGCCAGCAGTGGCCTCCGGGGAGGTTACCAGCATTTT
TRBV27	.	TRBJ2-3	.	CASSLFGAKDTQYF	TGTGCCAGCAGTTTATTCGGGGCCAAAGATACGCAGTATTTT
TRBV19	.	TRBJ2-3	few	CASSISGLDTQYF	TGTGCCAGTAGTATTTCGGGACTGGATACGCAGTATTTT
TRBV12-3/TRBV12-4	.	TRBJ1-2	.	CASSLTNNYGYTF	TGTGCCAGCAGTTTGACAAATAACTATGGCTACACCTTC
TRBV20-1	.	TRBJ2-3	.	CSAPGTHASTDTQYF	TGCAGTGCTCCCGGGACGCACGCTAGCACAGATACGCAGTATTTT
TRBV20-1	TRBD1	TRBJ2-7	.	CSAPRWDRQPVTYEQYF	TGCAGTGCCCCTAGGTGGGACAGGCAGCCTGTTACCTACGAGCAGTACTTC
TRBV6-2/TRBV6-3	.	TRBJ2-1	many	CASSLATSSYNEQFF	TGTGCCAGCAGTTTGGCTACTAGCTCCTACAATGAGCAGTTCTTC
TRBV27	TRBD2	TRBJ2-7	few	CASRRTSGSLTYEQYF	TGTGCCAGCAGGCGGACTAGCGGGAGCCTTACCTACGAGCAGTACTTC
TRBV27	.	TRBJ1-2	.	CASGELVYGYTF	TGTGCCAGTGGAGAGCTTGTCTATGGCTACACCTTC
TRBV2	.	TRBJ2-3	few	CASMLDPPDTQYF	TGTGCCAGCATGCTAGACCCTCCAGATACGCAGTATTTT
TRBV28	TRBD1	TRBJ1-1	few	CASSFGGGMNTEAFF	TGTGCCAGCAGTTTCGGAGGGGGCATGAACACTGAAGCTTTCTTT
TRBV20-1	TRBD1	TRBJ1-2	.	CSAEGVGQGHGYTF	TGCAGTGCCGAGGGTGTGGGACAGGGGCATGGCTACACCTTC
TRBV25-1	TRBD1	TRBJ1-1	few	CASRQTGMNTEAFF	TGTGCCAGCAGACAGACAGGGATGAACACTGAAGCTTTCTTT
TRBV6-1	.	TRBJ2-1	.	CASSRETTRAVDSYNEQFF	TGTGCCAGCAGTCGCGAAACCACCCGGGCGGTGGACTCCTACAATGAGCAGTTCTTC
TRBV6-1	.	TRBJ2-3	.	CASTQGRQGGVDTQYF	TGTGCCAGCACCCAGGGAAGGCAGGGCGGTGTAGATACGCAGTATTTT
TRBV20-1	TRBD2	TRBJ2-5	.	CSAGGAGGGETQYF	TGCAGTGCTGGGGGGGCGGGGGGTGGAGAGACCCAGTACTTC
TRBV7-9	TRBD1	TRBJ1-1	once	CASRPQGVGNTKAFF	TGTGCCAGCAGGCCCCAGGGGGTAGGGAACACTAAAGCTTTCTTT
TRBV6-4	TRBD1	TRBJ2-1	many	CASSEAGGSYNEQFF	TGTGCCAGCAGTGAAGCAGGGGGCTCCTACAATGAGCAGTTCTTC
TRBV20-1	.	TRBJ2-1	few	CSAILRSYNEQFF	TGCAGTGCCATTCTCCGGAGCTACAATGAGCAGTTCTTC
TRBV6-5	.	TRBJ2-2	few	CASSYGLELFF	TGTGCCAGCAGTTACGGTTTGGAGCTGTTTTTT
TRBV20-1	.	TRBJ2-1	.	CSASPRVASSGEQFF	TGCAGTGCTAGTCCCCGGGTGGCTAGCTCGGGTGAGCAGTTCTTC
TRBV7-6	.	TRBJ2-1	.	CASSLIDSSTEQFF	TGTGCCAGCAGCTTAATAGATTCCTCGACTGAGCAGTTCTTC
TRBV6-1	.	TRBJ2-1	.	CASNLERNQYPLARYNEQFF	TGTGCCAGCAACCTCGAGCGCAATCAATACCCACTAGCTAGGTACAATGAGCAGTTCTTC
TRBV7-3	.	TRBJ2-1	.	CASSLTTRDNEQFF	TGTGCCAGCAGCTTAACGACTAGAGACAATGAGCAGTTCTTC
TRBV7-3	.	TRBJ2-1	few	CASSSRVGGNEQFF	TGTGCCAGCAGCTCCCGTGTAGGGGGCAATGAGCAGTTCTTC
TRBV6-6	.	TRBJ1-1	.	CASSYSGWDTEAFF	TGTGCCAGCAGTTATTCAGGGTGGGACACTGAAGCTTTCTTT
TRBV13	.	TRBJ2-1	.	CASSFRGECNEQFF	TGTGCCAGCAGCTTCCGTGGCGAGTGCAATGAGCAGTTCTTC
TRBV11-2	TRBD1	TRBJ2-5	.	CASSTYRGSQETQYF	TGTGCCAGCAGCACGTACAGGGGAAGCCAAGAGACCCAGTACTTC
TRBV2	.	TRBJ2-7	.	CASRWGQIDYEQYF	TGTGCCAGCAGGTGGGGGCAGATTGACTACGAGCAGTACTTC
TRBV7-8	.	TRBJ2-1	.	CASSRGPGTVVNEQFF	TGTGCCAGCAGCCGGGGGCCCGGGACAGTGGTCAATGAGCAGTTCTTC